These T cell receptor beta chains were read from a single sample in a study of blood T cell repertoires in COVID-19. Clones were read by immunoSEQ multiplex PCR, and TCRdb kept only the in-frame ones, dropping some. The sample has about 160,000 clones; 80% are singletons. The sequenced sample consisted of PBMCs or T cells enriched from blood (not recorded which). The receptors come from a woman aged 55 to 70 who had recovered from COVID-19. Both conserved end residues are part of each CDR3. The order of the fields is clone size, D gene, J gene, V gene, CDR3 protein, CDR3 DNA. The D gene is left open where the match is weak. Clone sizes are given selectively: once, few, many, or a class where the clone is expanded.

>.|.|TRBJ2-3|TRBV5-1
CASSLGASTDTQYF
TGCGCCAGCAGCTTGGGGGCTAGCACAGATACGCAGTATTTT
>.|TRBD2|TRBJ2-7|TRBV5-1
CASSSSGGAFLEQYF
TGCGCCAGCAGCTCGAGCGGGGGGGCTTTTCTTGAGCAGTACTTC
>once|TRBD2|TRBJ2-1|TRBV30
CAWSPQTSGGRYEQFF
TGTGCCTGGAGTCCGCAGACTAGCGGGGGGAGGTATGAGCAGTTCTTC
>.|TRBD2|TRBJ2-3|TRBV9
CASSAAGARTDTQYF
TGTGCCAGCAGCGCAGCGGGGGCCCGCACAGATACGCAGTATTTT
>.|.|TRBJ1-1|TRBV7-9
CASSFSGRWAFF
TGTGCCAGCAGCTTCTCCGGGAGGTGGGCTTTCTTT
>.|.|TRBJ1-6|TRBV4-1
CASSQGSADNSPLHF
TGCGCCAGCAGCCAAGGTTCTGCAGATAATTCACCCCTCCACTTT
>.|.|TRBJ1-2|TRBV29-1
CSVVSDGYTF
TGCAGCGTTGTCAGCGATGGCTACACCTTC
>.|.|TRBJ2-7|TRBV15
CATSTAYRDTSSDEQYF
TGTGCCACCAGCACCGCATACCGGGACACCTCCTCGGACGAGCAGTACTTC
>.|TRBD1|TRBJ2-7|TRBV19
CASSRQGIDEQYF
TGTGCCAGTAGTAGACAGGGTATTGACGAGCAGTACTTC
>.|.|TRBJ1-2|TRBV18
CASSLWGRGSSTNYGYTF
TGTGCCAGCTCACTTTGGGGGCGCGGATCCTCCACGAACTATGGCTACACCTTC
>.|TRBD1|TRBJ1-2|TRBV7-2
CASSLSPGVLGTGLYGYTF
TGTGCCAGCAGCTTAAGCCCAGGCGTTTTGGGGACAGGGCTCTATGGCTACACCTTC
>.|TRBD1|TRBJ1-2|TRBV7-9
CASSLVPNRGTGGYTF
TGTGCCAGCAGCTTAGTCCCCAACAGGGGAACGGGTGGCTACACCTTC
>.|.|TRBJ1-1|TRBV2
CASRIQFEAFF
TGTGCCAGCAGAATACAGTTTGAAGCTTTCTTT
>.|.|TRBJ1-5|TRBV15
CATTLTGLGSNQPQHF
TGTGCCACCACTTTGACAGGCCTAGGTAGCAATCAGCCCCAGCATTTT
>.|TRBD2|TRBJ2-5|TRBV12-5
CASGLATGGRETQYF
TGTGCTAGTGGTTTGGCAACGGGGGGGCGAGAGACCCAGTACTTC
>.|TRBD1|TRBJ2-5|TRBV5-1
CASSRGLGETQYF
TGCGCCAGCAGCAGGGGGCTAGGGGAGACCCAGTACTTC
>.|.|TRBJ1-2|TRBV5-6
CASSLADYGYTF
TGTGCCAGCAGCTTGGCCGACTATGGCTACACCTTC
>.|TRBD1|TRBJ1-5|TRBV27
CASSYDRGKPQHF
TGTGCCAGCAGTTACGACAGGGGTAAGCCCCAGCATTTT
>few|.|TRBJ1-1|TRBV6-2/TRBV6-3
CASSYAQGREAFF
TGTGCCAGCAGTTACGCTCAGGGTAGAGAAGCTTTCTTT
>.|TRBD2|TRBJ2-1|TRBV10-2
CASLKRVAGDYNEQFF
TGCGCCAGCCTTAAAAGGGTAGCGGGGGACTACAATGAGCAGTTCTTC